What follows are 26 T cell receptor beta chains derived from one specimen sequenced in a study of cytomegalovirus exposure and HLA in healthy donors. The PCR was carried out with 60 Vbeta primers and 13 Jbeta primers. Some clones are missing from TCRdb's copy, which holds only in-frame ones; the method was immunoSEQ multiplex PCR. The table has 200,000 to 250,000 clones, over 75% seen once. Sequenced: PBMCs. These receptor sequences come from a human donor in good health.

V gene TRBV28 combines with J gene TRBJ2-7; 8 bases match TRBD2. Germline V lookup: CDR1 MDHEN, CDR2 SYDVKM. V lost 7 bases and J lost 4; bases outside the gene matches: 9. The CDR3 totals 14 residues. CDR3 nucleotide sequence: TGTGCCAGCACCTTAAGCGGGAGAGAGTACGAGCAGTACTTC. Translating gives CASTLSGREYEQYF.

This chain connects TRBV5-4 to TRBJ2-7; TRBD1 matches at 9 bases. The ends lost 4 bases at V and 2 bases at J; junction bases unmatched: 7. This CDR3 region has 15 residues. The germline CDR1 and CDR2 sequences are SGHNT and YYREEE (reference sequence). The CDR3 loop is CASSTGTGPTYEQYF. DNA of the CDR3: TGTGCCAGCAGCACAGGGACAGGGCCGACCTACGAGCAGTACTTC.

The CDR3 loop is CASSLGRSSNQPQHF. In DNA, the CDR3 is TGTGCCAGCAGCTTGGGGCGGTCTAGCAATCAGCCCCAGCATTTT. The chain is built from TRBV7-8 and TRBJ1-5; a weak D match, TRBD1 (5 bases). CDR1 SGHVS and CDR2 FQNEAQ come from the germline V gene. Trimming took 3 bases from V and 0 from J, leaving 9 bases between them. The CDR3 loop spans 15 amino acids.

The chain combines TRBV7-8 with TRBJ2-5; D perhaps matches TRBD2 (5 bases). The tail of the sequence fits TRBJ2-7 better, so the J call may be wrong. CDR1 and CDR2 from the germline V gene are SGHVS and FQNEAQ. The CDR3 covers 15 residues. CDR3 sequence: CASSQAAAALYEQYF. The CDR3 DNA follows: TGTGCCAGCAGCCAAGCGGCCGCGGCCCTATACGAGCAGTACTTC.

The gene calls are TRBV5-1 and TRBJ2-2, with D hard to call. The CDR3 extends over 14 amino acids. V was cut by 2 bases and J by 3 bases, with 8 bases left in between. Germline loops: CDR1 SGHRS, CDR2 YFSETQ. CDR3 protein: CASSLTPDTGELFF. For the CDR3, the DNA is TGCGCCAGCAGCTTAACTCCTGACACCGGGGAGCTGTTTTTT.

The chain recombines TRBV7-9 with TRBJ2-1; TRBD2 matches at 11 bases. V dropped 5 bases and J dropped 8; count of bases not matched to a gene: 11. The length of the CDR3 is 16 residues. CDR1 and CDR2 (germline): SEHNR, FQNEAQ (reference sequence). CDR3 sequence reads: CASSQPGTSGAHEQFF. DNA for the CDR3: TGTGCCAGCAGCCAGCCCGGGACTAGCGGTGCACATGAGCAGTTCTTC. Filled out from reference TRBV7-9 and TRBJ2-1, the complete variable domain reads DTGVSQNPRHKITKRGQNVTFRCDPISEHNRLYWYRQTLGQGPEFLTYFQNEAQLEKSRLLSDRFSAERPKGSFSTLEIQRTEQGDSAMYLCASSQPGTSGAHEQFFGPGTRLTVL.

The rearrangement uses TRBV5-4 and TRBJ1-1, with D unclear. V lost 0 bases and J lost 4, with 16 bases in between. Germline V gene lookup returns CDR1 SGHNT and CDR2 YYREEE (reference sequence). This CDR3 has 16 residues. CDR3 amino acids: CASSLGGPGWSTEAFF. CDR3 coding DNA: TGTGCCAGCAGCTTGGGAGGCCCCGGGTGGTCCACTGAAGCTTTCTTT.

The chain carries TRBV7-9 and TRBJ2-6; a weak D match, TRBD2 (5 bases). The CDR3 spans 15 residues. Trimming cost V 6 bases and J 1 base, with 10 bases left between them. Germline CDR1 SEHNR, CDR2 FQNEAQ (reference sequence). The CDR3 DNA reads as TGTGCCAGCAGACTAGGACTTTCTGGGGCCAACGTCCTGACTTTC. Its protein product is CASRLGLSGANVLTF.

The chain carries TRBV15 and TRBJ1-4; 9 positions match TRBD1. The J segment lost 0 bases and the V segment lost 4 bases, leaving 12 bases of the junction unmatched. CDR1 LNHNV and CDR2 YYDKDF come from the germline V gene (reference sequence). The length of the CDR3 is 19 residues. CDR3 in amino acids: CATSTPQGTGRATNEKLFF. For the CDR3, the DNA is TGTGCCACCAGCACCCCGCAAGGGACAGGGCGTGCAACTAATGAAAAACTGTTTTTT. The entire variable domain, with the rest obtained from reference TRBV15 and TRBJ1-4, is as follows: DAMVIQNPRYQVTQFGKPVTLSCSQTLNHNVMYWYQQKSSQAPKLLFHYYDKDFNNEADTPDNFQSRRPNTSFCFLDIRSPGLGDTAMYLCATSTPQGTGRATNEKLFFGSGTQLSVL.

This clone was counted once. J is TRBJ1-1 and V is TRBV7-9; D is perhaps TRBD1 (5 bases). V was shortened by 6 bases and J by 1 base, with 24 bases between the two germline ends. CDR1 is SEHNR, CDR2 FQNEAQ, per germline (reference sequence). This CDR3 is built from 18 residues. The CDR3, as DNA: TGTGCCAGCAGATATACGGTCGGGGTGGGGGGAAGGAACACTGAAGCTTTCTTT. Amino acid sequence: CASRYTVGVGGRNTEAFF. Filled out from reference TRBV7-9 and TRBJ1-1, the complete variable domain reads DTGVSQNPRHKITKRGQNVTFRCDPISEHNRLYWYRQTLGQGPEFLTYFQNEAQLEKSRLLSDRFSAERPKGSFSTLEIQRTEQGDSAMYLCASRYTVGVGGRNTEAFFGQGTRLTVV.

This chain uses TRBV2 with TRBJ2-1, with 14 bases matching TRBD2. CDR1 is SNHLY and CDR2 is FYNNEI in the germline V gene. The CDR3 is 16 residues long. V dropped 5 bases and J dropped 7; count of bases not matched to a gene: 7. CDR3 amino acids: CASSPPGLAGVNEQFF. CDR3 in DNA: TGTGCCAGCAGTCCACCGGGACTAGCGGGAGTTAATGAGCAGTTCTTC.

The chain is built from TRBV28 and TRBJ1-1; D call uncertain. The CDR3 extends over 11 amino acids. Trimming pared 8 bases from V and 4 bases from J, leaving 8 bases between. Germline V gene data show CDR1 as MDHEN and CDR2 as SYDVKM. The CDR3 here is CASETTTEAFF. DNA of the CDR3: TGTGCCAGCGAAACAACCACTGAAGCTTTCTTT.

The CDR3 region has the DNA TGTGCCAGCAGCTCCTTAGGAGAGACCTATGGCTACACCTTC. This encodes CASSSLGETYGYTF. The chain links TRBV7-9 to TRBJ1-2; D remains ambiguous. The V end was cut by 4 bases, the J end by 4 bases, with 13 bases between. The CDR3 loop spans 14 amino acids. CDR1 is SEHNR and CDR2 is FQNEAQ in the germline V gene (reference sequence).

V usage is TRBV7-8 and J usage is TRBJ2-7; 12 bases align to TRBD1. With V trimmed by 5 bases and J by 5 bases, 4 bases remained unmatched. Germline V lookup: CDR1 SGHVS, CDR2 FQNEAQ. CDR3 length: 14 residues. The CDR3 reads CASSLGTGGNEQYF. The CDR3 region has the DNA TGTGCCAGCAGCCTGGGGACAGGGGGCAACGAGCAGTACTTC.

This rearrangement joins TRBV6-5 to TRBJ2-7; TRBD2 matches at 7 bases. CDR3 size: 13 residues. Looked up from germline, CDR1 is MNHEY and CDR2 is SVGAGI. Trimming cost V 4 bases and J 4 bases; bases outside gene matches: 4. The CDR3 sequence is CASSSGGSYEQYF. The CDR3 nucleotides read TGTGCCAGCAGTTCCGGCGGGAGTTACGAGCAGTACTTC.

The gene calls are TRBV7-9 and TRBJ1-2; no clear D. The ends were cut back, 5 bases at V and 3 bases at J, with 16 bases in the middle. Germline V lookup: CDR1 SEHNR, CDR2 FQNEAQ (reference sequence). The CDR3 runs 15 residues. The CDR3 DNA reads TGTGCCAGCAGCCTTCACAGCCAAGTCGACTATGGCTACACCTTC. As protein: CASSLHSQVDYGYTF.

This rearrangement joins TRBV10-3 to TRBJ1-5; D gene unclear. The CDR3 sequence is 14 residues long. Trimming removed 3 bases from V and 0 bases from J, with 6 bases in between. Germline loops: CDR1 ENHRY, CDR2 SYGVKD. The chain's CDR3 is CAISDGDSNQPQHF. CDR3 DNA sequence: TGTGCCATCAGTGACGGAGATAGCAATCAGCCCCAGCATTTT.

The chain couples TRBV25-1 to TRBJ1-2; TRBD1 matches at 7 bases. The V gene end was trimmed by 6 bases and the J gene end by 6 bases; junction bases not matched to a gene: 10. In germline, CDR1 is MGHDK, CDR2 SYGVNS. The length of the CDR3 is 14 residues. CDR3 DNA: TGTGCCAGCAGGGCTTTCGACAGGGTTGATGGCTACACCTTC. Its translation: CASRAFDRVDGYTF.

This chain uses TRBV5-1 with TRBJ2-3; 11 bases are a match to TRBD2. Germline lookup yields CDR1 SGHRS and CDR2 YFSETQ. The CDR3 is 16 residues long. J lost 2 bases, V lost 5 bases, and 7 bases had no gene match. CDR3 coding DNA: TGCGCCAGCAGAGTCGAACTAGCGGGAGTCACAGATACGCAGTATTTT. Protein product: CASRVELAGVTDTQYF.

The chain couples TRBV5-1 to TRBJ2-2, with D perhaps matching TRBD2 (7 bases). Between the trimmed V and J ends, which lost 7 bases and 4 bases, there was a span of 20 bases. Per the germline V gene, CDR1 is SGHRS and CDR2 is YFSETQ. CDR3 length: 16 residues. CDR3 in amino acids: CASSIIGGQITGELFF. The DNA of the CDR3 is TGCGCCAGCTCAATAATCGGGGGGCAGATCACCGGGGAGCTGTTTTTT.

The chain employs TRBV5-5 and TRBJ2-6, with 7 bases lining up with TRBD1. This CDR3 is built from 17 residues. Germline CDR1 is SGHKS and CDR2 is YYEKEE (reference sequence). Unmatched junction bases numbered 6, after V lost 2 bases and J lost 1 base. The CDR3 DNA sequence: TGTGCCAGCAGCTTATCAGGGGGTCTATCTGGGGCCAACGTCCTGACTTTC. It is translated as CASSLSGGLSGANVLTF.

About this clone itself: The sample carries other DNA sequences with the same CDR3. The CDR3 sequence: CASRPGAGPYEQYF. CDR3 nucleotides: TGTGCCAGCAGACCCGGAGCGGGACCCTACGAGCAGTACTTC. This rearrangement joins TRBV28 to TRBJ2-7; the match to TRBD2 covers 7 bases. Losses at the gene ends were 6 bases for V and 2 bases for J; bases not matched to a gene: 7. The CDR3 is 14 residues long. CDR1 and CDR2 from the germline V gene are MDHEN and SYDVKM. Complete variable domain (other parts from reference TRBV28 and TRBJ2-7): DVKVTQSSRYLVKRTGEKVFLECVQDMDHENMFWYRQDPGLGLRLIYFSYDVKMKEKGDIPEGYSVSREKKERFSLILESASTNQTSMYLCASRPGAGPYEQYFGPGTRLTVT.

The chain joins TRBV7-9 to TRBJ1-6, with 8 bases fitting TRBD1. Germline CDR1 reads SEHNR; CDR2 reads FQNEAQ (reference sequence). V shed 5 bases, J shed 10 bases, and the junction held 19 bases outside the gene matches. The CDR3 length is 18 residues. In DNA, the CDR3 is TGTGCCAGCAGCGCAACGCCGTTCGGACAGGGTGTTTACTCACCCCTCCACTTT. Encoded protein: CASSATPFGQGVYSPLHF. Filled out from reference TRBV7-9 and TRBJ1-6, the complete variable domain reads DTGVSQNPRHKITKRGQNVTFRCDPISEHNRLYWYRQTLGQGPEFLTYFQNEAQLEKSRLLSDRFSAERPKGSFSTLEIQRTEQGDSAMYLCASSATPFGQGVYSPLHFGNGTRLTVT.

CDR3 region: CASSPTGGETEAFF. CDR3 nucleotide sequence: TGTGCCAGCTCTCCCACAGGGGGCGAGACTGAAGCTTTCTTT. J is TRBJ1-1 and V is TRBV18; 9 bases line up with TRBD1. Trimming removed 6 bases from V and 5 bases from J; junction bases left unmatched: 7. The germline V gene has CDR1 KGHSH and CDR2 LQKENI. The length of the CDR3 is 14 residues.

V usage is TRBV7-2 and J usage is TRBJ2-1; 7 positions match TRBD1. The CDR3 totals 16 residues. From germline, CDR1 is SGHTA and CDR2 FQGNSA. Trimming cost V 6 bases and J 4 bases; bases outside gene matches: 12. CDR3 nucleotides: TGTGCCAGCAGTCGATCGGGGACAGAAGAATACAATGAGCAGTTCTTC. Its translation: CASSRSGTEEYNEQFF.

The chain joins TRBV6-1 to TRBJ2-7; the D gene is possibly TRBD2 (5 bases). The CDR3 runs 11 residues. CDR1 and CDR2 from the germline V gene are MNHNS and SASEGT. Between the trimmed V and J ends, which lost 6 bases and 6 bases, there was a span of 9 bases. CDR3 region: CASRDWAEQYF. In DNA form, the CDR3 reads TGTGCCAGCAGGGACTGGGCCGAGCAGTACTTC.